The clone carrying this T cell receptor (beta chain) was observed a few times. The method was immunoSEQ multiplex PCR; TCRdb's version includes in-frame clones alone and lacks a portion of them. The sample holds roughly 50,000 clones, around 86% seen once. The sample comes from a study of blood T cell repertoires in COVID-19. The overall study: The samples span acute and convalescent COVID-19 from the United States, Italy and Spain. Sample material is recorded as cDNA or gDNA derived from T cells, B-cell-depleted T cells, or PBMCs.

Trimming stripped 1 base from V and 2 bases from J, with 6 bases between. This CDR3 has 13 amino acids. CDR1 and CDR2 from the germline V gene are SGHVS and FNYEAQ. The sample comprised peripheral blood. The chain uses TRBV7-6 and TRBJ2-7, with D possibly being TRBD1 (5 bases). This TCR derives from a woman aged 55-69 years with acute or convalescent COVID-19. The DNA for the CDR3 is TGTGCCAGCAGCTTAGGCAGGGCCTACGAGCAGTACTTC. It translates to CASSLGRAYEQYF.